This is a list of T cell receptor beta chains from one sample in a study of blood T cells in healthy people across ages. From the 5' RACE reads, TCRdb called clonotypes with MiXCR, one entry per CDR3 protein. Of about 1.5 million distinct CDR3 sequences detected, approximately 42% appear once; the ten largest clones hold around 4%. Sequenced sample: blood. The receptors shown here come from a woman aged 18-30 years in good health. CDR3s include the opening cysteine and the closing phenylalanine or tryptophan. A D gene is named only where the DNA matches it firmly.

-,TRBV12-3/TRBV12-4,CASSFHTATDTQYF
TRBD1,TRBV5-1,CASSSGQLQLSYNEQYF
TRBD2,TRBV20-1,CSASLRGAKNIQYF
TRBD2,TRBV6-6,CATRLAGIGEQYF
-,TRBV28,CASSIGGPSYEQYF
-,TRBV25-1,CASSELRQNYGYTF
-,TRBV4-2,CASRIEGSGANVLTF
-,TRBV7-2,CASSLVHQPQHF
-,TRBV7-9,CASSLDGGNTIYF
-,TRBV15,CATSRDNNRDEQYF
-,TRBV25-1,CASWRGEAFF
-,TRBV25-1,CASSERAASQETQYF
TRBD2,TRBV28,CASSLYRAGGSYEQYF
-,TRBV19,CASSMAANYGYTF
-,TRBV4-1,CASSQDSREQNYGYTF
TRBD1,TRBV7-2,CASSRDRGATEAFF
TRBD1,TRBV12-3/TRBV12-4,CASNVDRVYGYTF
TRBD1,TRBV9,CASSPRQGNGEQYF